The 7 T cell receptor beta chains below were found in one sample sequenced in a study of shared clonotypes between healthy human individuals. Naive CD8 isolation took CD45RO-negative cells positively selected for CCR7 and excluded terminally differentiated effector memory CD45RA+ cells. Generated by immunoSEQ multiplex PCR, the TCRdb table keeps only in-frame clones and is missing some. Of 1.5 million to 2.5 million clones listed, roughly 94% are singletons. The sequenced material came from naive CD8+ T cells sorted from blood. These receptor sequences come from a man between 18 and 29 years old in good health.

This clone has just one count. The V call is TRBV5-4, the J call TRBJ2-7; TRBD2 matches 9 bases. CDR3 length: 15 amino acids. V dropped 0 bases and J dropped 0; count of bases not matched to a gene: 1. Per germline, CDR1 SGHNT and CDR2 YYREEE (reference sequence). CDR3 DNA sequence: TGTGCCAGCAGCTTGGCTAGCGGGAACTCCTACGAGCAGTACTTC. This codes for CASSLASGNSYEQYF.

This clone came up once. Distinct nucleotide sequences in the sample also encode this CDR3. V is TRBV6-5 and J is TRBJ2-7; D is unresolved. V shed 3 bases and J shed 4 bases, with 13 bases lying between them. This CDR3 has 14 residues. CDR1 and CDR2 (germline): MNHEY, SVGAGI. The CDR3 loop is CASSYLGGGYEQYF. As DNA, the CDR3 is TGTGCCAGCAGTTATCTGGGTGGTGGGTACGAGCAGTACTTC.

The chain uses TRBV11-2 and TRBJ2-7, with D possibly matching TRBD2 (6 bases). V was cut by 1 base and J by 4 bases, with 26 bases left in between. This CDR3 spans 19 amino acids. Germline V gene data show CDR1 as SGHAT and CDR2 as FQNNGV. Written as DNA, the CDR3 is TGTGCCAGCAGCTTAGTTGGGACTTCCAGCCCCTTGCCCCCATACGAGCAGTACTTC. Translating gives CASSLVGTSSPLPPYEQYF.

V usage is TRBV27 and J usage is TRBJ2-7; 7 nucleotides line up with TRBD2. The J segment lost 0 bases and the V segment lost 3 bases, leaving 11 bases of the junction unmatched. The CDR3 loop spans 17 amino acids. Germline CDR1 and CDR2: MNHEY and SMNVEV (reference sequence). The CDR3 sequence: CASSLRQGGVGSYEQYF. The CDR3 DNA sequence: TGTGCCAGCAGTTTGAGGCAGGGAGGGGTGGGCTCCTACGAGCAGTACTTC.

This sequence joins TRBV6-4 and TRBJ1-1; 7 bases align to TRBD1. CDR3 length: 16 amino acids. The germline V gene has CDR1 MRHNA and CDR2 SNTAGT. J was trimmed by 3 bases and V by 4 bases; bases with no gene match: 11. This CDR3 is CASSGFRPGQYTEAFF. The CDR3, as DNA: TGTGCCAGCAGTGGTTTCCGCCCGGGACAGTACACTGAAGCTTTCTTT.

V is TRBV7-9 and J is TRBJ2-1, with D perhaps matching TRBD1 (6 bases). Germline CDR1 SEHNR, CDR2 FQNEAQ (reference sequence). With 1 base removed from V and 0 bases from J, the gap between germline ends came to 19 bases. The CDR3 runs to 19 residues. The CDR3 nucleotides read TGTGCCAGCAGCTTAGGGACCAGGGGCGAATCGTCCTCCTACAATGAGCAGTTCTTC. Amino acid sequence: CASSLGTRGESSSYNEQFF.

This chain joins TRBV6-1 and TRBJ2-5, with 7 bases that match TRBD1. Germline loops: CDR1 MNHNS, CDR2 SASEGT. V gave up 4 bases and J gave up 5 bases; unmatched junction bases: 10. The CDR3 is made up of 15 amino acids. The CDR3 DNA follows: TGTGCCAGCAGTGGCTACCTTGGACAGGATGAGACCCAGTACTTC. It codes for CASSGYLGQDETQYF.